This note documents a single T cell receptor (beta chain) sequence. Its antigen is currently unknown. The PCR ran on 60 Vbeta and 13 Jbeta primers. The assay was immunoSEQ multiplex PCR, and TCRdb's table has in-frame clones only and misses some. The sample includes approximately 100,000 clones, about 75% of them seen just once. This sample stems from a study of cytomegalovirus exposure and HLA in healthy donors. Across the whole study: From donors who were HLA-typed, an early data release held about 85 million unique TCRs. The study's findings and limits: Fewer N-insertions (relative to the roughly 670-donor mean) were reportedly seen in an Asian-associated ancestry cluster in a later analysis. Reportedly, TCR beta sequences accurately predicted HLA-A and HLA-B alleles in most subjects.

Healthy donors of bone marrow made up the group. Input material: PBMCs. This receptor was obtained from a middle-aged woman in good health and CMV-seropositive.

DNA of the CDR3: TGTGCCAGTAGTAAAACGACAGGGGACGCGACGAACTACGAGCAGTACTTC. This sequence encodes CASSKTTGDATNYEQYF. The chain has TRBV19 and TRBJ2-7; 8 positions match TRBD1. Germline V CDR1 and CDR2: LNHDA, SQIVND (reference sequence). Germline trimming cut 4 bases from V and 3 bases from J; bases unmatched to any gene: 14. The CDR3 contains 17 residues.